This entry lists 5 T cell receptor beta chains sequenced from one sample in a study of blood T cell repertoires in COVID-19. Profiling relied on immunoSEQ multiplex PCR, and the TCRdb table lists in-frame clones only, not all of them. The data show about 170,000 clones, roughly 86% seen once. The sequencing input was peripheral blood. These TCRs come from a man aged 65 to 85 with acute or convalescent COVID-19.

V gene TRBV6-6 combines with J gene TRBJ2-7; 7 bases map to TRBD2. The germline CDR1 and CDR2 sequences are MNHNY and SVGAGI (reference sequence). The CDR3 is 16 amino acids. With V trimmed by 0 bases and J by 0 bases, 5 bases remained unmatched. The CDR3 bases are TGTGCCAGCAGTTACTCCTCGACTAGCCCCTCCTACGAGCAGTACTTC. It translates to CASSYSSTSPSYEQYF.

The chain recombines TRBV10-3 with TRBJ1-1, with D possibly TRBD1 on 5 matching bases. CDR1 is ENHRY and CDR2 is SYGVKD in the germline V gene. The CDR3 has 13 residues. V was clipped by 8 bases and J by 1 base, with 11 bases between them. The DNA for the CDR3 is TGTGCCATCGAAAGGACACCGAACACTGAAGCTTTCTTT. This encodes CAIERTPNTEAFF.

The CDR3 spells CASIGTSGVGELFF. In nucleotides, the CDR3 is TGTGCCAGTATCGGGACTAGCGGGGTCGGGGAGCTGTTTTTT. The gene calls are TRBV19 and TRBJ2-2; 13 bases fit TRBD2. Germline lookup yields CDR1 LNHDA and CDR2 SQIVND (reference sequence). The CDR3 extends over 14 amino acids. V dropped 7 bases and J dropped 7; count of bases not matched to a gene: 3.

The rearrangement joins TRBV5-4 to TRBJ2-5, with a tentative D call TRBD1 (6 bases). Germline V CDR1 and CDR2: SGHNT, YYREEE (reference sequence). V was pared by 0 bases and J by 5 bases, with 11 bases between. CDR3 length: 14 amino acids. CDR3 in amino acids: CASSLAGAGETQYF. The CDR3 DNA reads as TGTGCCAGCAGCTTGGCAGGGGCGGGTGAGACCCAGTACTTC.

This chain links TRBV6-2 or TRBV6-3 with TRBJ2-1, with D perhaps matching TRBD1 (5 bases). The germline V gene encodes CDR1 MNHEY and CDR2 SVGEGT. The CDR3 covers 11 residues. The germline V and J ends were trimmed by 2 bases and 14 bases, with 10 bases remaining between them. The CDR3 spells CASSYGARKFF. The CDR3 DNA sequence: TGTGCCAGCAGTTACGGGGCCAGAAAGTTCTTC.